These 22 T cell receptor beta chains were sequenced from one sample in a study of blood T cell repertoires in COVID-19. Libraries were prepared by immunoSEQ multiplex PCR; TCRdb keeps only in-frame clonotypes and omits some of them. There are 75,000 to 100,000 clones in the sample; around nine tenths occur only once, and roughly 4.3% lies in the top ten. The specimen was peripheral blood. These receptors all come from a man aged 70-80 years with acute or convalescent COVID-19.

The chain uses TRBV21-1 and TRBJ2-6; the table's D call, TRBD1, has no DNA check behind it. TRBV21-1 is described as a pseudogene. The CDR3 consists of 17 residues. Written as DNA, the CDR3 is TGTGCCAGGATACAGAGGGGGCACCTAGCTGGGGCCAACGTCCTGACTTTC. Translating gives CARIQRGHLAGANVLTF.

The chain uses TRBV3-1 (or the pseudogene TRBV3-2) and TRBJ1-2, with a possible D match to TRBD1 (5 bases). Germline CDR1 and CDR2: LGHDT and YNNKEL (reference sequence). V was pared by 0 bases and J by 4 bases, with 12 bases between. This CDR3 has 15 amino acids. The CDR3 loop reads CASSQDLIQGYGYTF. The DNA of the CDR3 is TGTGCCAGCAGCCAAGATTTAATCCAGGGCTATGGCTACACCTTC.

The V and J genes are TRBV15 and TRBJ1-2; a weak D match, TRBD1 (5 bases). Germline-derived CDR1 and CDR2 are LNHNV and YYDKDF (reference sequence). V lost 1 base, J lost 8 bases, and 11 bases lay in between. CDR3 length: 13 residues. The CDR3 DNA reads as TGTGCCACCAGCAGAGCTCAGGGATACGGCTACACCTTC. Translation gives CATSRAQGYGYTF. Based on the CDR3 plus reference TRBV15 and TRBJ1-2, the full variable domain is DAMVIQNPRYQVTQFGKPVTLSCSQTLNHNVMYWYQQKSSQAPKLLFHYYDKDFNNEADTPDNFQSRRPNTSFCFLDIRSPGLGDTAMYLCATSRAQGYGYTFGSGTRLTVV.

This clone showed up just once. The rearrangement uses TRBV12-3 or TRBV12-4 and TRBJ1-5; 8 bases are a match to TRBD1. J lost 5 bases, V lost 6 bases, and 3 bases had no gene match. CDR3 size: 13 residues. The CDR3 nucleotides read TGTGCCAGCAGACAACAGGGGGATCAGCCCCAGCATTTT. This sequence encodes CASRQQGDQPQHF.

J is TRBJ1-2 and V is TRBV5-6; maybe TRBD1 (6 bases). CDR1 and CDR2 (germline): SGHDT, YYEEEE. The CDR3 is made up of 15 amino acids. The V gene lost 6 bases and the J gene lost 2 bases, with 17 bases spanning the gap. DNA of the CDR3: TGTGCCAGCACCCAGGGAAGGGACAACAACTATGGCTACACCTTC. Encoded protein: CASTQGRDNNYGYTF. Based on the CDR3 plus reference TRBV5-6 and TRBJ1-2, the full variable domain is DAGVTQSPTHLIKTRGQQVTLRCSPKSGHDTVSWYQQALGQGPQFIFQYYEEEERQRGNFPDRFSGHQFPNYSSELNVNALLLGDSALYLCASTQGRDNNYGYTFGSGTRLTVV.

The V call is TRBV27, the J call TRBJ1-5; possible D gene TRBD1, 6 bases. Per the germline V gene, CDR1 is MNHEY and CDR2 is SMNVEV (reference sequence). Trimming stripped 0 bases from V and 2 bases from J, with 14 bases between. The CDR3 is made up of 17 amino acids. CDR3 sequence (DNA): TGTGCCAGCAGTTTATCGGGCAGGGGCGACGGCAATCAGCCCCAGCATTTT. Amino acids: CASSLSGRGDGNQPQHF.

CDR3: CASSVATGGANYGYTF. CDR3 nucleotides: TGTGCCAGCAGCGTAGCTACAGGGGGCGCAAACTATGGCTACACCTTC. The genes are TRBV9 and TRBJ1-2; 9 bases match TRBD1. Germline loops: CDR1 SGDLS, CDR2 YYNGEE. The junction had 5 bases not matched to a gene; V was cut back by 0 bases and J by 2 bases. This CDR3 is built from 16 residues.

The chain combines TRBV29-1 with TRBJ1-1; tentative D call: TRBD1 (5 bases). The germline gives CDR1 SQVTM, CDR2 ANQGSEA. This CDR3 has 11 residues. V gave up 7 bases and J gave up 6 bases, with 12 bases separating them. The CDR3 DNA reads TGCAGCGGCGCAGGGAGGGCTGAAGCTTTCTTT. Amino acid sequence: CSGAGRAEAFF.

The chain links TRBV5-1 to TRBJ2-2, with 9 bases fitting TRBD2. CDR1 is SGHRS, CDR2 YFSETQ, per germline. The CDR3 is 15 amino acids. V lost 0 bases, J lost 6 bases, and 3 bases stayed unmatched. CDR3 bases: TGCGCCAGCAGCTTGGCCAGCGGGGGGCCCGGGGAGCTGTTTTTT. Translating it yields CASSLASGGPGELFF.

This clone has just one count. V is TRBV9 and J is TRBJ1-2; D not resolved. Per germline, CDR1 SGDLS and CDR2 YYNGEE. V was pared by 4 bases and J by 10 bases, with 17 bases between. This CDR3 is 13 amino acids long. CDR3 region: CASSPRGRNDYTF. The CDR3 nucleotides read TGTGCCAGCAGCCCTAGAGGGAGGAACGACTACACCTTC.

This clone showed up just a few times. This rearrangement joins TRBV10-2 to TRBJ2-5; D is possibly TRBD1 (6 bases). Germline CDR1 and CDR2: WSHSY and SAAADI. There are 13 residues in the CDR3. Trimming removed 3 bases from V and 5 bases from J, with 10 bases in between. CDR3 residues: CASSDQGRETQYF. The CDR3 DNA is TGCGCCAGCAGTGATCAGGGGCGGGAGACCCAGTACTTC.

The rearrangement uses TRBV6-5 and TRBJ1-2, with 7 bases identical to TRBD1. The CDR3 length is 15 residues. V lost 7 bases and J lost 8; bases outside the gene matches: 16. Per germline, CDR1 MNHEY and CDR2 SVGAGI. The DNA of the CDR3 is TGTGCCAGCACCGAGGAGCCAGGGGGTCAGAGCGGCTACACCTTC. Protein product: CASTEEPGGQSGYTF.

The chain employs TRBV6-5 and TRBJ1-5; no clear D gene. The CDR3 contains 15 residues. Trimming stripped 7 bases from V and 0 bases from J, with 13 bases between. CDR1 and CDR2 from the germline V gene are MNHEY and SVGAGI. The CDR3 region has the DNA TGTGCCAGCACCCCCATGCACAATAGCAATCAGCCCCAGCATTTT. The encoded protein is CASTPMHNSNQPQHF.

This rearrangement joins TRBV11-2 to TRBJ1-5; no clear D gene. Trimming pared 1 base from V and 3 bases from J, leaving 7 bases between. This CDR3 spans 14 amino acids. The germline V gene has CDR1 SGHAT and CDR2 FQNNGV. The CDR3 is CASSLAGSNQPQHF. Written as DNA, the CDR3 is TGTGCCAGCAGCTTAGCGGGGTCCAATCAGCCCCAGCATTTT.

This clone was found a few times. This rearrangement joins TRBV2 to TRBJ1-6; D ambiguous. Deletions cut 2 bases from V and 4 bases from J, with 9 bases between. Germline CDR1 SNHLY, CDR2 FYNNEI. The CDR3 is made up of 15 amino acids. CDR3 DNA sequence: TGTGCCAGCAGTGAACCGCGGGGTTATAATTCACCCCTCCACTTT. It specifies CASSEPRGYNSPLHF.

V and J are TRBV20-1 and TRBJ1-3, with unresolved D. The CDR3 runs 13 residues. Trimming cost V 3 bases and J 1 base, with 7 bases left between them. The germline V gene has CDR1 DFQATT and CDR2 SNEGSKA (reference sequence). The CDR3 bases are TGCAGTGCTAGTCAGGAATCTGGAAACACCATATATTTT. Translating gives CSASQESGNTIYF.

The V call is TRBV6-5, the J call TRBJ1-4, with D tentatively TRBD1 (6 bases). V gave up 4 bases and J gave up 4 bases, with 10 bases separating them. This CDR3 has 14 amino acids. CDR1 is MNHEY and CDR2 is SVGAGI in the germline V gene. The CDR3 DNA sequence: TGTGCCAGCAGTTTCGGACAGCATAATGAAAAACTGTTTTTT. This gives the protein CASSFGQHNEKLFF.

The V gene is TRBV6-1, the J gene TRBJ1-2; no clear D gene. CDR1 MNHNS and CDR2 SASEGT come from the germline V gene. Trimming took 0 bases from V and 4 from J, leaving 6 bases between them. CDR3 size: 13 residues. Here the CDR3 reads CASSEASGYGYTF. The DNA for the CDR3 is TGTGCCAGCAGTGAAGCGAGCGGCTATGGCTACACCTTC.

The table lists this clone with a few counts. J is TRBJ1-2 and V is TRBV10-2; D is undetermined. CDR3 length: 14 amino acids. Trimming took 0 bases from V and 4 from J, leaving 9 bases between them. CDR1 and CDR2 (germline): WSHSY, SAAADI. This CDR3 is CASSESVLGYGYTF. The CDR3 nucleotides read TGCGCCAGCAGTGAGTCGGTACTCGGCTATGGCTACACCTTC.

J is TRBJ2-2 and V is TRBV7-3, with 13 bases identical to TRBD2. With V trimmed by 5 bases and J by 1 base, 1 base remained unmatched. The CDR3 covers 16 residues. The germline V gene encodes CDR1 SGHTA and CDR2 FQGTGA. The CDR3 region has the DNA TGTGCCAGCAGCAGGACTAGCGGGGGGAACACCGGGGAGCTGTTTTTT. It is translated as CASSRTSGGNTGELFF.

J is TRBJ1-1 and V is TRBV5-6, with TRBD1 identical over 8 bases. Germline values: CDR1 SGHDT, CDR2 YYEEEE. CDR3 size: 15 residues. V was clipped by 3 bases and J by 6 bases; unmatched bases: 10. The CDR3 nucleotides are TGTGCCAGCAGCTCCCCAGGGGGCGCATTGGCTGAAGCTTTCTTT. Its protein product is CASSSPGGALAEAFF. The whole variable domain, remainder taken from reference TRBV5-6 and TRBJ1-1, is DAGVTQSPTHLIKTRGQQVTLRCSPKSGHDTVSWYQQALGQGPQFIFQYYEEEERQRGNFPDRFSGHQFPNYSSELNVNALLLGDSALYLCASSSPGGALAEAFFGQGTRLTVV.

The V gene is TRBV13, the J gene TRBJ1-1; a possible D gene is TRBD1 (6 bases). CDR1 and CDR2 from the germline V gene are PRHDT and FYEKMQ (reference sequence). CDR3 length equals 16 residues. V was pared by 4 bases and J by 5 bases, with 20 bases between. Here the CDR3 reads CASSSRGGYSLTEAFF. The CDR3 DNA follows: TGTGCCAGCAGCTCAAGGGGGGGTTACTCCCTTACTGAAGCTTTCTTT.